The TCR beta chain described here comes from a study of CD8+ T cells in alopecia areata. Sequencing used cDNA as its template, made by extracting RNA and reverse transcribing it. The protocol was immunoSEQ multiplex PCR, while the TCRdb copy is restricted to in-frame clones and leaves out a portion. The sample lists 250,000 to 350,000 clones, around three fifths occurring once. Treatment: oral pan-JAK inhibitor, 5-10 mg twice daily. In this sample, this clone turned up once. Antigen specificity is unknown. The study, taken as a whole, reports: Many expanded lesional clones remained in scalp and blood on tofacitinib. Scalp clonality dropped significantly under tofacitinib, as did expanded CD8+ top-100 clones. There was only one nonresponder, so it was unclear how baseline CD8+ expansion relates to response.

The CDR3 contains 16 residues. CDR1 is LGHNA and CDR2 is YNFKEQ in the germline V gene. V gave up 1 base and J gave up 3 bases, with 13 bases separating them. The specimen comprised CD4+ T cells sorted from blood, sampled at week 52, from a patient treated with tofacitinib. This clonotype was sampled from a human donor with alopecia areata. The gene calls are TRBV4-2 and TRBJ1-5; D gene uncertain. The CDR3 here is CASSQGSGVNNQPQHF. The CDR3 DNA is TGTGCCAGCAGCCAAGGTTCCGGGGTAAACAATCAGCCCCAGCATTTT.